The entry below gives a single T cell receptor (beta chain) sequence along with its context. Using a J-beta primer mix together with a sample-barcoded 5' primer, a second PCR was run for roughly 6 to 12 cycles. Tags on each cDNA molecule came from a template-switch adaptor with 12 random nucleotides. MiXCR was run by TCRdb on the 5' RACE reads, yielding one entry per CDR3 protein. The sample shows approximately 1,700,000 distinct CDR3 sequences, roughly 43% of them seen only once. Germline assignment: CDR1 LGHDT and CDR2 YNNKEL (reference sequence). CDR3 length: 16 amino acids. The record originates from a study of blood T cells in healthy people across ages.

The J gene is TRBJ2-5, the V gene TRBV3-1, with D perhaps given as TRBD1 or TRBD2 (5 bases each). The end of the DNA aligns better with TRBJ2-1, so the J call may be wrong. The TCR was taken from a human donor in good health. Sequencing was carried out using blood. CDR3 DNA: TGTGCCAGCAGCCAAGGGGACGCCGGGTACCAAGAGACCCAGTTCTTC. It codes for CASSQGDAGYQETQFF.